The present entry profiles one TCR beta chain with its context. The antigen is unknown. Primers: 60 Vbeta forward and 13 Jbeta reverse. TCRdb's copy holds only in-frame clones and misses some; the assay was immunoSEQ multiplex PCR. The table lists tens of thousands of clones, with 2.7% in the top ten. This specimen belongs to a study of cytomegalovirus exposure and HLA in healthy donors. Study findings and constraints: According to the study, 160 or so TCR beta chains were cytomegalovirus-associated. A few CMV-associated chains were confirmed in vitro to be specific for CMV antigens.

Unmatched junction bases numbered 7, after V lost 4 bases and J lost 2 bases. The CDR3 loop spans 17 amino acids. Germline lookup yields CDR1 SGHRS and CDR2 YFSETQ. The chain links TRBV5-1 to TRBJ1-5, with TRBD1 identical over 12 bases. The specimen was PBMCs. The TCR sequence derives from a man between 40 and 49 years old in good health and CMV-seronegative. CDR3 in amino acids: CASSPGQGASGNQPQHF. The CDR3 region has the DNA TGCGCCAGCAGCCCGGGACAGGGGGCAAGTGGCAATCAGCCCCAGCATTTT.